What follows describes a single T cell receptor beta chain. This entry comes from a study of blood T cell repertoires in COVID-19. TCRdb's table, derived via immunoSEQ multiplex PCR, lists solely in-frame clones and lacks some. Here the sample spans over 250,000 clones, 75% to 90% being singletons. Recovered participants had two consecutive negative NP/OP PCR tests, healthcare professional clearance, or symptom resolution. The V gene's germline CDR1 is LGHNA and CDR2 YNFKEQ. CDR3 length equals 14 residues. With 5 bases clipped from V and 9 bases from J, the junction kept 11 bases outside the gene matches.

This rearrangement joins TRBV4-2 to TRBJ2-5; 8 positions agree with TRBD2. Specimen: PBMCs or T cells enriched from blood (not recorded which). This clonotype originated in a man in his forties who had recovered from COVID-19. In DNA form, the CDR3 reads TGTGCCAGCAGCTACACTAGCGGCCCGGCGGCCCAGTACTTC. This translates into CASSYTSGPAAQYF.